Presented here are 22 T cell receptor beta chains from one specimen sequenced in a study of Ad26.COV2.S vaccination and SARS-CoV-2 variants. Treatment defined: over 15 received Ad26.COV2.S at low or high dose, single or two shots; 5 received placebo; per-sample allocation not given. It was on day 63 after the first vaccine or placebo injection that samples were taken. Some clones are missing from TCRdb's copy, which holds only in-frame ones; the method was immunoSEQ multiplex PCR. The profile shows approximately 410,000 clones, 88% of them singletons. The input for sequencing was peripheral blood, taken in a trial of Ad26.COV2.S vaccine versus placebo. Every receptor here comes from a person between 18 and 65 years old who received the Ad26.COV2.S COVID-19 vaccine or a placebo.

CDR3 loop: CASIQGLRELFF. The CDR3 nucleotides read TGTGCCAGCATTCAGGGGTTGCGGGAGCTGTTTTTT. The chain carries TRBV5-8 and TRBJ2-2; D may be TRBD1 (6 bases). V dropped 6 bases and J dropped 9 bases, with 12 bases sitting between them. The length of the CDR3 is 12 residues. Looked up from germline, CDR1 is SGHTS and CDR2 is YDEGEE.

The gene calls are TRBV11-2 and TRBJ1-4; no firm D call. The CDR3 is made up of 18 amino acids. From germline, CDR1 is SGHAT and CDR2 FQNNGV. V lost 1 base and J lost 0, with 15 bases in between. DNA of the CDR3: TGTGCCAGCAGCTTAGGTGTGAGGAGGACCGCAACTAATGAAAAACTGTTTTTT. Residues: CASSLGVRRTATNEKLFF.

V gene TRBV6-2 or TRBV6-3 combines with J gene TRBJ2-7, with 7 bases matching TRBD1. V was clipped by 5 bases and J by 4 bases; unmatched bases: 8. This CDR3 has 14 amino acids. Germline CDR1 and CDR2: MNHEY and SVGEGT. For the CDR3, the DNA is TGTGCCAGCAGTCATAGGGACAGTCTGTACGAGCAGTACTTC. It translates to CASSHRDSLYEQYF.

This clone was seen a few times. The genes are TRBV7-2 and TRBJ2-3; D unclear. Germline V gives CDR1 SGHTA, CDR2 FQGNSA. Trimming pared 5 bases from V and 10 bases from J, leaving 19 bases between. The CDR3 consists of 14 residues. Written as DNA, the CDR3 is TGTGCCAGCAGCACTACTCCGGGCTCGGGCCCGCAGTATTTT. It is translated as CASSTTPGSGPQYF.

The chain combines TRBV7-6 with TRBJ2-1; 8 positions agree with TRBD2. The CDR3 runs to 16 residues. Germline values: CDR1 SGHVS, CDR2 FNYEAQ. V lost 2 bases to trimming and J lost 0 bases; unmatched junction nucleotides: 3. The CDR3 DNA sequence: TGTGCCAGCAGCTTAACTAGCGGAGACTCCTACAATGAGCAGTTCTTC. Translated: CASSLTSGDSYNEQFF. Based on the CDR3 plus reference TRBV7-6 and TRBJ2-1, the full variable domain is GAGVSQSPRYKVTKRGQDVALRCDPISGHVSLYWYRQALGQGPEFLTYFNYEAQQDKSGLPNDRFSAERPEGSISTLTIQRTEQRDSAMYRCASSLTSGDSYNEQFFGPGTRLTVL.

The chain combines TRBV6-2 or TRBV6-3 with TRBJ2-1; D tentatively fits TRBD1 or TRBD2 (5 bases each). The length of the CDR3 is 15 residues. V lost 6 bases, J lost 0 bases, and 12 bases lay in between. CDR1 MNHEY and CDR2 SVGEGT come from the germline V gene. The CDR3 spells CASSRDQSSYNEQFF. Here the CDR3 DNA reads TGTGCCAGCAGCCGGGACCAGAGCTCCTACAATGAGCAGTTCTTC.

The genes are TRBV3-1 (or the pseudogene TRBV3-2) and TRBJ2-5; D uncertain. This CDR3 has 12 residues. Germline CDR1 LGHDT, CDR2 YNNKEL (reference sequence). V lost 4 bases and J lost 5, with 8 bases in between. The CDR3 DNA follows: TGTGCCAGCAGCCCCCACGGGGAGACCCAGTACTTC. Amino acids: CASSPHGETQYF.

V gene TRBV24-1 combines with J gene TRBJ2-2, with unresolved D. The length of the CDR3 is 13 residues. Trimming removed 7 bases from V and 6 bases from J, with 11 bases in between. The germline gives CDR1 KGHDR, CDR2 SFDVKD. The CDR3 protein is CATSNVRAGELFF. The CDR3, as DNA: TGTGCCACCAGCAATGTTCGGGCCGGGGAGCTGTTTTTT.

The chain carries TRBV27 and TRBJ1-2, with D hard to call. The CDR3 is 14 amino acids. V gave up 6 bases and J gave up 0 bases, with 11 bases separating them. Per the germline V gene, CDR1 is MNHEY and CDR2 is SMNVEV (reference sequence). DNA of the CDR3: TGTGCCAGCAGCCGATCGGGAGCTAACTATGGCTACACCTTC. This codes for CASSRSGANYGYTF.

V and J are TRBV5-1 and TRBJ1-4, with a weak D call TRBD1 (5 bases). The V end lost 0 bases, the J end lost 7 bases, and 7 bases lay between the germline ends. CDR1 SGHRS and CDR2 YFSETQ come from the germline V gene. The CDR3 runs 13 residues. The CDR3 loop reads CASSLVGTEKLFF. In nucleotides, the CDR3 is TGCGCCAGCAGCTTGGTGGGGACTGAAAAACTGTTTTTT.

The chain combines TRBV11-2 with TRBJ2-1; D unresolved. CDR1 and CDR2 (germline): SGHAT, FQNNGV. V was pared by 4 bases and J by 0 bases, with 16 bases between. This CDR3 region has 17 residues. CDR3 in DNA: TGTGCCAGCAGCTCTCTCGGACGGTTGAGCTCCTACAATGAGCAGTTCTTC. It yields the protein CASSSLGRLSSYNEQFF. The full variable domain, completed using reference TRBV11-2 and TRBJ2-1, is EAGVAQSPRYKIIEKRQSVAFWCNPISGHATLYWYQQILGQGPKLLIQFQNNGVVDDSQLPKDRFSAERLKGVDSTLKIQPAKLEDSAVYLCASSSLGRLSSYNEQFFGPGTRLTVL.

The CDR3 is CASSVGVGGGYTF. In DNA form, the CDR3 reads TGTGCCAGCAGCGTCGGGGTGGGCGGCGGCTACACCTTC. This chain links TRBV9 with TRBJ1-2; D uncertain. CDR1 is SGDLS, CDR2 YYNGEE, per germline. V lost 2 bases and J 8 bases, leaving 13 bases between the germline ends. The length of the CDR3 is 13 residues.

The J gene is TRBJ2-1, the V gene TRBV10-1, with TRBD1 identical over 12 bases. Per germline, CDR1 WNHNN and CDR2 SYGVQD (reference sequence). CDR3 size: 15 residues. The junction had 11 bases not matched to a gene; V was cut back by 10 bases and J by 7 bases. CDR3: CANPPGQGADNEQFF. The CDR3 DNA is TGCGCCAACCCCCCGGGACAGGGGGCGGATAATGAGCAGTTCTTC.

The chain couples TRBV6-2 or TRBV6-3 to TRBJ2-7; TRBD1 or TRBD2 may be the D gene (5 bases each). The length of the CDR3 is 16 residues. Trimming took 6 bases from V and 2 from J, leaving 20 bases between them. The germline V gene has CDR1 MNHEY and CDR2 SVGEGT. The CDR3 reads CASSDGTPHRAYEQYF. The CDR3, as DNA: TGTGCCAGCAGCGACGGGACCCCCCATAGGGCCTACGAGCAGTACTTC.

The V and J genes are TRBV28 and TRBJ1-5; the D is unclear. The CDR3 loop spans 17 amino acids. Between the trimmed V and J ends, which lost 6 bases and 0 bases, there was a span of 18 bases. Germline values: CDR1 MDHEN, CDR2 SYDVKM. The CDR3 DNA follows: TGTGCCAGCAGAGTACGGGGTATGAGGAGTAGCAATCAGCCCCAGCATTTT. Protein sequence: CASRVRGMRSSNQPQHF.

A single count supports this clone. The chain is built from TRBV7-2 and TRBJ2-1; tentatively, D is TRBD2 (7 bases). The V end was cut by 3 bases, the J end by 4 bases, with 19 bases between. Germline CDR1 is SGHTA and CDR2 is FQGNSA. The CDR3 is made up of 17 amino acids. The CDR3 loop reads CASSFYRGARRYNEQFF. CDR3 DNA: TGTGCCAGCAGCTTTTACCGGGGGGCAAGGAGGTACAATGAGCAGTTCTTC.

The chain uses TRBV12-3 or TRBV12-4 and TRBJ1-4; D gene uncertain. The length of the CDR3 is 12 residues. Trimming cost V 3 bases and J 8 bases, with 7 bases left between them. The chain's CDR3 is CASSFRYEKLFF. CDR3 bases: TGTGCCAGCAGTTTCCGATACGAAAAACTGTTTTTT.

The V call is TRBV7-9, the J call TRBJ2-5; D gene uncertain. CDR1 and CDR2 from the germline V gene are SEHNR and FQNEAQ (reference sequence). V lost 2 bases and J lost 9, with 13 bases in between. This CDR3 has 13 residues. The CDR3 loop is CASSLQNFWAQYF. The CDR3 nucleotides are TGTGCCAGCAGCTTACAGAATTTCTGGGCCCAGTACTTC.

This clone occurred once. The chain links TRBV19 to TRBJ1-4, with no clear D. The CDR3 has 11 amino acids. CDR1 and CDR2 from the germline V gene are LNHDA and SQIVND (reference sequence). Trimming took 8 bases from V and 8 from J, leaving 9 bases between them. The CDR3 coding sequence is TGTGCCAGTGGGAGGCCCGAAAAACTGTTTTTT. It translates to CASGRPEKLFF.

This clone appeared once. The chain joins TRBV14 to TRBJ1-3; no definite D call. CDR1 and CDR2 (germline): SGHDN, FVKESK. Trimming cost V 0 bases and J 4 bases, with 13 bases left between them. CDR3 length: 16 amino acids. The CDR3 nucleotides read TGTGCCAGCAGCCAAGATCAAGTAAGAGCGGGAAACACCATATATTTT. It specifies CASSQDQVRAGNTIYF.

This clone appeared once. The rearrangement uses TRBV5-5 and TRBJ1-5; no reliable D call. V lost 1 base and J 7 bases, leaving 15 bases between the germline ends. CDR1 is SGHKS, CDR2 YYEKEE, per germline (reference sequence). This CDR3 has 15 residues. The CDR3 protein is CASSLRGLTSQPQHF. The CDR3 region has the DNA TGTGCCAGCAGCTTGCGTGGCCTAACTTCCCAGCCCCAGCATTTT.

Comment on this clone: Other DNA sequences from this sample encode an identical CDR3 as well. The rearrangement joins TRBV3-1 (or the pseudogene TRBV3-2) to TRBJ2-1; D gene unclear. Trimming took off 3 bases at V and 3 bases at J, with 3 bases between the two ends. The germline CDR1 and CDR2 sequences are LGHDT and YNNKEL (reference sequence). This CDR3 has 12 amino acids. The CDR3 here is CASSQVYNEQFF. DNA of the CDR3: TGTGCCAGCAGCCAGGTCTACAATGAGCAGTTCTTC.